The 4 T cell receptor beta chains in this list originate from one sample, sequenced in a study of T-cell reconstitution after alpha-beta-depleted transplantation in children. The TCRbeta library incorporated unique molecular identifiers. TCRdb itself ran the PCR reads through MiXCR, one entry per CDR3 protein. The table records about 200,000 distinct CDR3 sequences, roughly 15% of them present only once. Sequenced material: PBMCs from the stem cell graft donor, taken from the stem cell graft. The receptor source for this set is a human donor who donated a stem cell graft to a child with acute lymphoblastic leukemia.

This clonotype showed up many times. The CDR3 DNA follows: TGCAGCGCAGCTGTAAACGGCCGGGAGACCCAGTACTTC. This translates into CSAAVNGRETQYF. V and J are TRBV29-1 and TRBJ2-5, with D uncertain. CDR3 size: 13 residues. Trimming removed 7 bases at V and 5 bases at J, with 17 bases between. Per the germline V gene, CDR1 is SQVTM and CDR2 is ANQGSEA.

This clonotype was seen ten or more times. This chain uses TRBV25-1 with TRBJ2-5; D tentatively fits TRBD1 or TRBD2 (7 bases each). Per germline, CDR1 MGHDK and CDR2 SYGVNS. The length of the CDR3 is 15 residues. Between the trimmed V and J ends, which lost 2 bases and 4 bases, there was a span of 14 bases. CDR3 coding DNA: TGTGCCAGCAGTGAACACCAGGGGGGGAGAGAGACCCAGTACTTC. Translating gives CASSEHQGGRETQYF. The entire variable domain, with the rest obtained from reference TRBV25-1 and TRBJ2-5, is as follows: EADIYQTPRYLVIGTGKKITLECSQTMGHDKMYWYQQDPGMELHLIHYSYGVNSTEKGDLSSESTVSRIRTEHFPLTLESARPSHTSQYLCASSEHQGGRETQYFGPGTRLLVL.

This clonotype has at least ten counts. This chain links TRBV5-1 with TRBJ1-1; D uncertain. Looked up from germline, CDR1 is SGHRS and CDR2 is YFSETQ. This CDR3 has 13 residues. V lost 0 bases and J lost 4, with 7 bases in between. CDR3 nucleotide sequence: TGCGCCAGCAGCTTGGTCGTGTCCACTGAAGCTTTCTTT. Protein sequence: CASSLVVSTEAFF.

This sequence joins TRBV12-3 or TRBV12-4 and TRBJ2-1, with D unclear. The CDR3 extends over 14 amino acids. V lost 3 bases and J lost 4, with 10 bases in between. The CDR3 nucleotides are TGTGCCAGCAGTTTGCGGAGTGGGTACAATGAGCAGTTCTTC. It yields the protein CASSLRSGYNEQFF.